This T cell receptor (beta chain) originates from a study of T cell responses to AZD1222 COVID-19 vaccine. Germline CDR1 is SQVTM and CDR2 is ANQGSEA. CDR3 size: 14 residues. The V end was cut by 4 bases, the J end by 6 bases, with 16 bases between. Here immunoSEQ multiplex PCR was the method, and the copy in TCRdb shows in-frame clones only, minus some. The sample holds about 100,000 clones, 80% to 90% seen once. Source: peripheral blood, taken on day 0 of MenACWY control vaccination. The J gene is TRBJ2-1, the V gene TRBV29-1; D gene unclear. The source of this sequence is an adult in good health. The CDR3 DNA reads as TGCAGCGTTGGGGCTCTATCCACCCTCAATGAGCAGTTCTTC. Encoded protein: CSVGALSTLNEQFF.